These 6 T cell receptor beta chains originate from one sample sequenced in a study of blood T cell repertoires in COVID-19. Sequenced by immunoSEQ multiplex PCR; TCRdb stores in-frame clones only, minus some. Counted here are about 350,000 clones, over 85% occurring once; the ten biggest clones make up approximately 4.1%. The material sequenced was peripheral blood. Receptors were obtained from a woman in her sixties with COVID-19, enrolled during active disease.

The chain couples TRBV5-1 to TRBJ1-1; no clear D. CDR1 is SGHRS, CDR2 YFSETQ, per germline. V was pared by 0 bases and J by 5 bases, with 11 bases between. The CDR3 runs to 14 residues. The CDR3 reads CASSLDGVVTEAFF. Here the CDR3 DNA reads TGCGCCAGCAGCTTGGACGGGGTAGTGACTGAAGCTTTCTTT.

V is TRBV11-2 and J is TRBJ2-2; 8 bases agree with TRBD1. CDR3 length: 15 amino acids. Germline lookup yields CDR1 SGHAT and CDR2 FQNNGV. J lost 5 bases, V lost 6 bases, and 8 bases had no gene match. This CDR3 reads CASSSGGARTGELFF. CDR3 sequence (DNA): TGTGCCAGCAGTTCAGGGGGCGCGAGGACCGGGGAGCTGTTTTTT.

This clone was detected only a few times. The CDR3 protein is CASSPKDSAVAYGYTF. Here the CDR3 DNA reads TGTGCCAGCTCACCAAAGGACTCTGCTGTTGCCTATGGCTACACCTTC. The chain has TRBV18 and TRBJ1-2; D remains unclear. Trimming took 2 bases from V and 4 from J, leaving 17 bases between them. Per germline, CDR1 KGHSH and CDR2 LQKENI. The CDR3 contains 16 residues.

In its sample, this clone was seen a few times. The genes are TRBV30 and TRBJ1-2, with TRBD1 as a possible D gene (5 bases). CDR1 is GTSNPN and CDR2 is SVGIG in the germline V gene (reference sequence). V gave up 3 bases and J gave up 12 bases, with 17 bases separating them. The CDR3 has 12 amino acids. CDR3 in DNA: TGTGCCTGGAGAGACCCCGCCAGGGCCAACACCTTC. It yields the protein CAWRDPARANTF.

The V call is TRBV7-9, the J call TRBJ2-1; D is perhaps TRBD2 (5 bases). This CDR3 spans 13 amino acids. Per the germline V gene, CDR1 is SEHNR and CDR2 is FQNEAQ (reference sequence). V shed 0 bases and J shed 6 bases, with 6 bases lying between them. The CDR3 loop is CASSLAGSNEQFF. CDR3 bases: TGTGCCAGCAGCTTAGCGGGGAGCAATGAGCAGTTCTTC.

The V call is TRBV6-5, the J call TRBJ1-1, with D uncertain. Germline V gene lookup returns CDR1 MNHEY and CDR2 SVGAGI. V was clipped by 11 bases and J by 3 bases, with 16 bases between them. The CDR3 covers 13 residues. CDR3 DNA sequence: TGTGCCGCCCGCGCGGTTTCTGACACTGAAGCTTTCTTT. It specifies CAARAVSDTEAFF.